What follows are 21 T cell receptor beta chains derived from one specimen sequenced in a study of blood T cell repertoires in COVID-19. Profiled with immunoSEQ multiplex PCR; TCRdb holds only in-frame clones, not every one. This sample has 200,000 to 300,000 clones, with around 90% found just once. Material for sequencing was peripheral blood. These receptors were collected from a human donor in a cohort sampled during active COVID-19.

The rearrangement joins TRBV7-2 to TRBJ1-2; D is undetermined. CDR1 is SGHTA, CDR2 FQGNSA, per germline. The ends were cut back, 5 bases at V and 4 bases at J, with 17 bases in the middle. The CDR3 runs to 15 residues. The CDR3 region has the DNA TGTGCCAGCAGCGTAACTGCGACGGGGAGCTATGGCTACACCTTC. It encodes CASSVTATGSYGYTF. The full variable domain, in which reference TRBV7-2 and TRBJ1-2 provide the parts outside the CDR3, is GAGVSQSPSNKVTEKGKDVELRCDPISGHTALYWYRQSLGQGLEFLIYFQGNSAPDKSGLPSDRFSAERTGGSVSTLTIQRTQQEDSAVYLCASSVTATGSYGYTFGSGTRLTVV.

CDR3 nucleotides: TGTGCCAGCAGCTGGGGACAGGGCGGGAATTCACCCCTCCACTTT. Residues: CASSWGQGGNSPLHF. This chain connects TRBV5-4 to TRBJ1-6; 9 bases map to TRBD1. Germline-derived CDR1 and CDR2 are SGHNT and YYREEE (reference sequence). Losses at the gene ends were 3 bases for V and 7 bases for J; bases not matched to a gene: 5. The CDR3 contains 15 residues.

The CDR3 DNA reads as TGTGCCAGAGGGGGGGGGTATGGAGCTTTCTTT. Its protein product is CARGGGYGAFF. This chain uses TRBV28 with TRBJ1-1, with D perhaps matching TRBD1 (6 bases). Germline loops: CDR1 MDHEN, CDR2 SYDVKM. The V gene lost 9 bases and the J gene lost 10 bases, with 15 bases spanning the gap. CDR3 size: 11 residues.

The rearrangement joins TRBV16 to TRBJ2-7, with 7 bases fitting TRBD1. The CDR3 length is 15 residues. Germline CDR1 is KGHSY and CDR2 is FQNENV. V lost 1 base and J lost 3; bases outside the gene matches: 6. Here the CDR3 reads CASSQLTGNYYEQYF. CDR3 bases: TGTGCCAGCAGCCAATTGACAGGGAATTACTACGAGCAGTACTTC.

The chain links TRBV9 to TRBJ2-1, with 7 nucleotides matching TRBD2. The CDR3 consists of 15 residues. Germline V lookup: CDR1 SGDLS, CDR2 YYNGEE. V trimming: 2 bases; J trimming: 3 bases; junction bases outside the gene matches: 5. The CDR3 sequence is CASSVSAGIYNEQFF. The CDR3 DNA follows: TGTGCCAGCAGCGTCTCAGCGGGGATCTACAATGAGCAGTTCTTC.

The V and J genes are TRBV3-1 (or the pseudogene TRBV3-2) and TRBJ2-5, with D unclear. Deletions cut 4 bases from V and 5 bases from J, with 20 bases between. Germline CDR1 is LGHDT and CDR2 is YNNKEL (reference sequence). This CDR3 comprises 16 residues. The CDR3 loop is CASSRRGVSIRETQYF. The CDR3 region has the DNA TGTGCCAGCAGCCGCAGAGGCGTTTCAATCCGGGAGACCCAGTACTTC.

V is TRBV27 and J is TRBJ1-1, with TRBD1 matching 7 bases. The CDR3 consists of 14 residues. The J segment lost 5 bases and the V segment lost 4 bases, leaving 7 bases of the junction unmatched. Germline V gene data show CDR1 as MNHEY and CDR2 as SMNVEV (reference sequence). The CDR3 region is CASSSATGNTEAFF. The DNA of the CDR3 is TGTGCCAGCAGTTCGGCGACAGGGAATACTGAAGCTTTCTTT.

This chain connects TRBV27 to TRBJ2-7, with 7 nucleotides matching TRBD2. V lost 3 bases to trimming and J lost 3 bases; unmatched junction nucleotides: 5. The CDR3 has 14 residues. The germline CDR1 and CDR2 sequences are MNHEY and SMNVEV (reference sequence). The CDR3 protein is CASSFTGEGYEQYF. The CDR3 region has the DNA TGTGCCAGCAGTTTTACGGGGGAGGGCTACGAGCAGTACTTC.

The chain employs TRBV27 and TRBJ2-7; 9 nucleotides align to TRBD2. The CDR3 sequence is 15 residues long. Germline V gene data show CDR1 as MNHEY and CDR2 as SMNVEV (reference sequence). With V trimmed by 3 bases and J by 2 bases, 5 bases remained unmatched. CDR3 sequence (DNA): TGTGCCAGCAGTTTGGAGGCGGGAGGGGCCTACGAGCAGTACTTC. Translation gives CASSLEAGGAYEQYF.

The V and J genes are TRBV6-2 or TRBV6-3 and TRBJ1-1; D ambiguous. This CDR3 has 12 amino acids. Germline CDR1 is MNHEY and CDR2 is SVGEGT. V lost 6 bases and J lost 4, with 9 bases in between. CDR3 in DNA: TGTGCCAGCAGCCAACGGAGCACTGAAGCTTTCTTT. This gives the protein CASSQRSTEAFF.

This clone was observed a handful of times. This sequence joins TRBV11-2 and TRBJ2-7; 8 bases align to TRBD1. In germline, CDR1 is SGHAT, CDR2 FQNNGV. V shed 4 bases, J shed 5 bases, and the junction held 10 bases outside the gene matches. The CDR3 consists of 15 residues. CDR3 amino acids: CASSSFRGQSNEQYF. CDR3 coding DNA: TGTGCCAGCAGCTCGTTCAGGGGGCAGAGCAACGAGCAGTACTTC.

The chain joins TRBV7-9 to TRBJ1-5; D possibly corresponds to TRBD1 (5 bases). V lost 1 base and J lost 0, with 7 bases in between. CDR3 size: 15 residues. Germline loops: CDR1 SEHNR, CDR2 FQNEAQ (reference sequence). The CDR3 DNA reads TGTGCCAGCAGCTTAGGACAGTATAGCAATCAGCCCCAGCATTTT. Translated, it gives CASSLGQYSNQPQHF.

The chain carries TRBV3-1 (or the pseudogene TRBV3-2) and TRBJ1-2; D gene uncertain. This CDR3 is built from 15 residues. V was cut by 0 bases and J by 4 bases, with 12 bases left in between. CDR1 is LGHDT and CDR2 is YNNKEL in the germline V gene (reference sequence). As DNA, the CDR3 is TGTGCCAGCAGCCAAGATCGGGGAACCTTCTATGGCTACACCTTC. Translating it yields CASSQDRGTFYGYTF.

The V gene is TRBV2, the J gene TRBJ2-3, with D hard to call. The germline V gene has CDR1 SNHLY and CDR2 FYNNEI. V lost 6 bases, J lost 6 bases, and 16 bases lay in between. The CDR3 loop spans 14 amino acids. The CDR3 DNA sequence: TGTGCCAGCAGCCCCGGCCCGCAGGCGGATACGCAGTATTTT. It codes for CASSPGPQADTQYF.

The CDR3 spells CASTPPGGNTEAFF. The CDR3 coding sequence is TGTGCCAGCACCCCCCCCGGGGGAAACACTGAAGCTTTCTTT. V is TRBV6-5 and J is TRBJ1-1, with D perhaps TRBD1 (5 bases). The length of the CDR3 is 14 residues. Per the germline V gene, CDR1 is MNHEY and CDR2 is SVGAGI. Trimming removed 7 bases from V and 2 bases from J, with 14 bases in between.

The chain carries TRBV7-6 and TRBJ1-2, with D perhaps matching TRBD1 (6 bases). There are 15 residues in the CDR3. CDR1 is SGHVS, CDR2 FNYEAQ, per germline. Deletions cut 5 bases from V and 4 bases from J, with 17 bases between. CDR3 in amino acids: CASSPWTESIYGYTF. Here the CDR3 DNA reads TGTGCCAGCAGCCCTTGGACAGAGTCGATCTATGGCTACACCTTC. Looking up the rest from reference TRBV7-6 and TRBJ1-2 gives the full variable domain: GAGVSQSPRYKVTKRGQDVALRCDPISGHVSLYWYRQALGQGPEFLTYFNYEAQQDKSGLPNDRFSAERPEGSISTLTIQRTEQRDSAMYRCASSPWTESIYGYTFGSGTRLTVV.

The V and J genes are TRBV5-5 and TRBJ1-2; 8 nucleotides match TRBD1. In germline, CDR1 is SGHKS, CDR2 YYEKEE (reference sequence). The CDR3 has 15 residues. Trimming cost V 0 bases and J 5 bases; bases outside gene matches: 6. Written as DNA, the CDR3 is TGTGCCAGCAGCTTGGTTTCAGGGGGCAATTATGGCTACACCTTC. This codes for CASSLVSGGNYGYTF.

J is TRBJ1-4 and V is TRBV6-5; TRBD1 matches at 9 bases. The CDR3 spans 14 residues. V was pared by 1 base and J by 8 bases, with 2 bases of the junction left unmatched. Germline V gene data show CDR1 as MNHEY and CDR2 as SVGAGI. DNA of the CDR3: TGTGCCAGCAGTTACTTCGGGACAGGGGAAAAACTGTTTTTT. This sequence encodes CASSYFGTGEKLFF.

This clone was detected once. The V call is TRBV5-8, the J call TRBJ1-5; possibly TRBD1 for D (6 bases). CDR1 is SGHTS and CDR2 is YDEGEE in the germline V gene. The CDR3 runs to 17 residues. The ends were cut back, 0 bases at V and 7 bases at J, with 20 bases in the middle. CDR3 amino acids: CASSLVFSWGGGQPQHF. The CDR3, as DNA: TGTGCCAGCAGCTTGGTATTCAGTTGGGGGGGCGGCCAGCCCCAGCATTTT.

This chain joins TRBV3-1 (or the pseudogene TRBV3-2) and TRBJ1-3; perhaps TRBD1 as D (6 bases). Between the trimmed V and J ends, which lost 6 bases and 0 bases, there was a span of 15 bases. The CDR3 has 16 amino acids. Per the germline V gene, CDR1 is LGHDT and CDR2 is YNNKEL (reference sequence). The CDR3 DNA sequence: TGTGCCAGCAGTTACAAGAACAGGGTCTCTGGAAACACCATATATTTT. Encoded protein: CASSYKNRVSGNTIYF.

This clone was seen a handful of times. The chain recombines TRBV5-1 with TRBJ2-2, with 9 bases lining up with TRBD1. The germline gives CDR1 SGHRS, CDR2 YFSETQ. V lost 4 bases and J lost 11; bases outside the gene matches: 3. The CDR3 spans 12 residues. The CDR3 sequence: CASSAGQGELFF. The CDR3 coding sequence is TGCGCCAGCAGCGCGGGACAGGGAGAGCTGTTTTTT.